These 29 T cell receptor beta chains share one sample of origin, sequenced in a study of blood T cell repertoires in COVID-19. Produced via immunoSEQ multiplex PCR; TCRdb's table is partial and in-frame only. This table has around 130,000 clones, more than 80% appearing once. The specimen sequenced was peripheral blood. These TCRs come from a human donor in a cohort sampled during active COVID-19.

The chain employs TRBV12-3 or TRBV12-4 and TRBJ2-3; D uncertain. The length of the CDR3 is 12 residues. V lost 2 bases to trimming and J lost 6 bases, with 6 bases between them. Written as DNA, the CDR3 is TGTGCCAGCAGTTTACTCCCCGATACGCAGTATTTT. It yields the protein CASSLLPDTQYF.

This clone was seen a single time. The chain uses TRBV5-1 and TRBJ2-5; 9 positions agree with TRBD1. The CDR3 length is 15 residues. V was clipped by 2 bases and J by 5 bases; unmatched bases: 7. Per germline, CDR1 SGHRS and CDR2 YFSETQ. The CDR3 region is CASSLEQGAGETQYF. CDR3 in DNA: TGCGCCAGCAGCTTAGAACAGGGGGCAGGGGAGACCCAGTACTTC.

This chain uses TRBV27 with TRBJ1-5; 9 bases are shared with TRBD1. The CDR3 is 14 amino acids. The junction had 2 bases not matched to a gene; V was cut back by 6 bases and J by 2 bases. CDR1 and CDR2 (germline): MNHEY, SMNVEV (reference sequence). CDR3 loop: CASRRTGGNQPQHF. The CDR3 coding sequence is TGTGCCAGCAGGAGGACAGGGGGCAATCAGCCCCAGCATTTT.

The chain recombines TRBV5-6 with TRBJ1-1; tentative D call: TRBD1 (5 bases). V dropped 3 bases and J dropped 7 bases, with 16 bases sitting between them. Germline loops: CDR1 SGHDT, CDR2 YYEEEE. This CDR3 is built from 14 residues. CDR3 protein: CASSSPGAFNEAFF. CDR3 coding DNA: TGTGCCAGCAGCTCTCCTGGGGCGTTTAATGAAGCTTTCTTT.

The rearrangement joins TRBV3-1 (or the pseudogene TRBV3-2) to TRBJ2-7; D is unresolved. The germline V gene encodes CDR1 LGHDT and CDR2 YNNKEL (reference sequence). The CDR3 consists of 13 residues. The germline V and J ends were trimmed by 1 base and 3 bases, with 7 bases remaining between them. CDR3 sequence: CASSQVAGYEQYF. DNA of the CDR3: TGTGCCAGCAGCCAAGTAGCCGGCTACGAGCAGTACTTC.

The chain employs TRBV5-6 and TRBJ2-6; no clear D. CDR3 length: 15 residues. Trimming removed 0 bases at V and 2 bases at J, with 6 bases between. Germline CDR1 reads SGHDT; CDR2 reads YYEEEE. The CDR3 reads CASSLGGPGANVLTF. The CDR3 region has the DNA TGTGCCAGCAGCTTGGGAGGTCCTGGGGCCAACGTCCTGACTTTC.

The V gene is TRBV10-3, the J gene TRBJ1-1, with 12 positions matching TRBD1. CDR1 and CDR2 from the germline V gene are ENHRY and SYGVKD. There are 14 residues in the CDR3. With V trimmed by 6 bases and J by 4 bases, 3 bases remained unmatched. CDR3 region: CAIRGQGAGTEAFF. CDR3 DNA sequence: TGTGCCATCAGGGGACAGGGGGCGGGCACTGAAGCTTTCTTT.

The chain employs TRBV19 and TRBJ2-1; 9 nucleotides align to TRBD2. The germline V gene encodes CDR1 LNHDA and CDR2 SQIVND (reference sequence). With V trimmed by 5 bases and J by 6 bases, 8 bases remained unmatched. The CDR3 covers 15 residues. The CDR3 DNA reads TGTGCCAGTAGTGGAGCTAGCGGGATTGCCAATGAGCAGTTCTTC. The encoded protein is CASSGASGIANEQFF.

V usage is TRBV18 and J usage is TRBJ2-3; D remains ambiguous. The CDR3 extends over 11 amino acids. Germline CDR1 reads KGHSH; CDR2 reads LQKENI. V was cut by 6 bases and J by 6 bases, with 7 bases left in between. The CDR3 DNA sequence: TGTGCCAGCTCCTCCTCGGATACGCAGTATTTT. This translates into CASSSSDTQYF.

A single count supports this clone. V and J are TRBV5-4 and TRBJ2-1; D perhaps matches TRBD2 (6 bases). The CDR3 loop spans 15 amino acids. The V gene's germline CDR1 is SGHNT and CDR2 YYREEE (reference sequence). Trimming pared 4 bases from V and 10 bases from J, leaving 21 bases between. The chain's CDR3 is CASSPGGGTRGEQFF. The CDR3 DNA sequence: TGTGCCAGCAGCCCCGGGGGAGGCACCCGCGGGGAGCAGTTCTTC. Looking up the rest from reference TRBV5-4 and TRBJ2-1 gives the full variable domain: ETGVTQSPTHLIKTRGQQVTLRCSSQSGHNTVSWYQQALGQGPQFIFQYYREEENGRGNFPPRFSGLQFPNYSSELNVNALELDDSALYLCASSPGGGTRGEQFFGPGTRLTVL.

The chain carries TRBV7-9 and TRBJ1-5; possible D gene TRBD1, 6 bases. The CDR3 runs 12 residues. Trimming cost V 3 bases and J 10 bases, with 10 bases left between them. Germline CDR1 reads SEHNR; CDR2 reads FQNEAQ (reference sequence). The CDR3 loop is CASSLIGGPQHF. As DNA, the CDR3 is TGTGCCAGCAGCTTGATAGGGGGTCCCCAGCATTTT.

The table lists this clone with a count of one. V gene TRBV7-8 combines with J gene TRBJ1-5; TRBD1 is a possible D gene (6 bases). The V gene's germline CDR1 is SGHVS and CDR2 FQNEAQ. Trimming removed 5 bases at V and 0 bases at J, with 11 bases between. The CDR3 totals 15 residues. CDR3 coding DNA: TGTGCCAGCAGCCGAGGGGACAATAGCAATCAGCCCCAGCATTTT. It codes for CASSRGDNSNQPQHF.

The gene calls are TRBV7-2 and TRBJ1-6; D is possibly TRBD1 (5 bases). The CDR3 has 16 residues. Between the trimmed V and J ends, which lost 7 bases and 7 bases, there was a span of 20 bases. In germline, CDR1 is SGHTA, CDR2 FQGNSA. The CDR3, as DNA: TGTGCCAGCACCCCCGGGGGGGGGTCCTGGAATTCACCCCTCCACTTT. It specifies CASTPGGGSWNSPLHF.

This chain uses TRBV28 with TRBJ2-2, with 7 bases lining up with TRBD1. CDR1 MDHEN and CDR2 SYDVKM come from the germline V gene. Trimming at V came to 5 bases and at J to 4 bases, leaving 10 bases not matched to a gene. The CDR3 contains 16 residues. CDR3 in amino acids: CASSRLGTEGTGELFF. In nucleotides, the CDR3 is TGTGCCAGCAGTCGTCTAGGGACAGAGGGCACCGGGGAGCTGTTTTTT. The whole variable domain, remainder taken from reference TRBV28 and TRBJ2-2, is DVKVTQSSRYLVKRTGEKVFLECVQDMDHENMFWYRQDPGLGLRLIYFSYDVKMKEKGDIPEGYSVSREKKERFSLILESASTNQTSMYLCASSRLGTEGTGELFFGEGSRLTVL.

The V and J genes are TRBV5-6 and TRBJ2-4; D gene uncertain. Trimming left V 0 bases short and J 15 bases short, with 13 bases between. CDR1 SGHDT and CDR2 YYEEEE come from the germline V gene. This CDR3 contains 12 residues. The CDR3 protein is CASSLGTAPWYF. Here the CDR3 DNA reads TGTGCCAGCAGCTTGGGAACTGCCCCATGGTACTTC.

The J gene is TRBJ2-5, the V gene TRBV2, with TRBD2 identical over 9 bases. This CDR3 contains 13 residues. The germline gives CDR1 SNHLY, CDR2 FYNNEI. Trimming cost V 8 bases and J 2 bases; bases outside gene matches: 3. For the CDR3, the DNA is TGTGCCAGCCTTAGCGGGAGTCAAGAGACCCAGTACTTC. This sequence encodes CASLSGSQETQYF. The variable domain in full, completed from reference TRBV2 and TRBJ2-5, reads EPEVTQTPSHQVTQMGQEVILRCVPISNHLYFYWYRQILGQKVEFLVSFYNNEISEKSEIFDDQFSVERPDGSNFTLKIRSTKLEDSAMYFCASLSGSQETQYFGPGTRLLVL.

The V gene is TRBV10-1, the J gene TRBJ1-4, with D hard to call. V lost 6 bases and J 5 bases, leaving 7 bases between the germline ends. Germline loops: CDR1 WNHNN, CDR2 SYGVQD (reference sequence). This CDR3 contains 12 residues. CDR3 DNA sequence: TGCGCCAGCAGCTGTATGAATGAAAAACTGTTTTTT. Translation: CASSCMNEKLFF.

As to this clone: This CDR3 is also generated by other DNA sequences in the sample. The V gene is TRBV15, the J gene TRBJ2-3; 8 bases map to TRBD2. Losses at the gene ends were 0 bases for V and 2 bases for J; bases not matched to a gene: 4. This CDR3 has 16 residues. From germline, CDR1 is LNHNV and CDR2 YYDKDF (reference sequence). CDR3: CATSRDLAGSTDTQYF. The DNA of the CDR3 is TGTGCCACCAGCAGAGATCTAGCGGGTTCCACAGATACGCAGTATTTT.

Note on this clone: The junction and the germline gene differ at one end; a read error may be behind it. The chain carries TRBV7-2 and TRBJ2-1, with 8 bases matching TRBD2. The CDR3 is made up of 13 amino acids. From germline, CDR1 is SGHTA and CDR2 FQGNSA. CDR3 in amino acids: CASGLTPGLEQFF. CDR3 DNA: TGTGCCAGCGGCTTAACTCCGGGACTAGAACAGTTCTTC. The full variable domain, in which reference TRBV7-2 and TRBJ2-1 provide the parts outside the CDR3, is GAGVSQSPSNKVTEKGKDVELRCDPISGHTALYWYRQSLGQGLEFLIYFQGNSAPDKSGLPSDRFSAERTGGSVSTLTIQRTQQEDSAVYLCASGLTPGLEQFFGPGTRLTVL.

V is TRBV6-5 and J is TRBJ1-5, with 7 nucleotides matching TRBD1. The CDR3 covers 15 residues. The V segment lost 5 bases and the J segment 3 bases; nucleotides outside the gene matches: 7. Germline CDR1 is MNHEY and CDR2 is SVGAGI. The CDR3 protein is CASSPSQGVNQPQHF. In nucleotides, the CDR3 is TGTGCCAGCAGTCCGAGCCAGGGGGTCAATCAGCCCCAGCATTTT.

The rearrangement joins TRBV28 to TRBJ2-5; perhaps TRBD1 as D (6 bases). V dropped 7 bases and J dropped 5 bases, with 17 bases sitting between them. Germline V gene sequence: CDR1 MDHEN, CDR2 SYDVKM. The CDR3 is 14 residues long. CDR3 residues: CASNSYREHETQYF. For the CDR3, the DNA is TGTGCCAGCAACTCATACAGGGAGCATGAGACCCAGTACTTC.

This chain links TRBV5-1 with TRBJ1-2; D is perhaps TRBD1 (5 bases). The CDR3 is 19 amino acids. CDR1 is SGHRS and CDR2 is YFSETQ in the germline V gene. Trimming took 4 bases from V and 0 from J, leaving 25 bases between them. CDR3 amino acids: CASSVGHQVRLTTNYGYTF. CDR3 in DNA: TGCGCCAGCAGCGTAGGACACCAGGTCAGGTTAACGACTAACTATGGCTACACCTTC. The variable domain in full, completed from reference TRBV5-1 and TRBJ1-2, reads KAGVTQTPRYLIKTRGQQVTLSCSPISGHRSVSWYQQTPGQGLQFLFEYFSETQRNKGNFPGRFSGRQFSNSRSEMNVSTLELGDSALYLCASSVGHQVRLTTNYGYTFGSGTRLTVV.

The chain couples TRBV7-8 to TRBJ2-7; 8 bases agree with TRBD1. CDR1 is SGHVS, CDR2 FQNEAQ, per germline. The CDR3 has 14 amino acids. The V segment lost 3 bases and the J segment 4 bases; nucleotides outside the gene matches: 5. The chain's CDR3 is CASSFGDRYYEQYV. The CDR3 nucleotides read TGTGCCAGCAGCTTTGGGGACAGGTATTACGAGCAGTACGTC.

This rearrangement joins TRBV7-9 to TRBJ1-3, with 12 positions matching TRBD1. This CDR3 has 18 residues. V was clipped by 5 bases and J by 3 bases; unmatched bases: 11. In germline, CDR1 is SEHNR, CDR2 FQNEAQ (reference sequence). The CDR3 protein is CASSEPGTGGRVGNTIYF. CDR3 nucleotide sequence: TGTGCCAGCAGCGAACCCGGGACAGGGGGCCGCGTTGGAAACACCATATATTTT.

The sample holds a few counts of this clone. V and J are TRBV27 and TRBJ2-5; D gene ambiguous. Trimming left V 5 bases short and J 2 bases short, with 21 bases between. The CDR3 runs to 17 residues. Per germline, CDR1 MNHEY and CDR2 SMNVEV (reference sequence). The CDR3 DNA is TGTGCCAGCAGTCAATCCGCGAGACTTGTTTTACAAGAGACCCAGTACTTC. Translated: CASSQSARLVLQETQYF.

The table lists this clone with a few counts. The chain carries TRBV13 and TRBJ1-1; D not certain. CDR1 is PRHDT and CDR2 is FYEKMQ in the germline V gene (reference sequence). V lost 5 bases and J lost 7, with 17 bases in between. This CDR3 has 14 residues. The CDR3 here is CASSRVGRRFEAFF. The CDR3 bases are TGTGCCAGCAGCCGAGTGGGGAGGCGGTTTGAAGCTTTCTTT.

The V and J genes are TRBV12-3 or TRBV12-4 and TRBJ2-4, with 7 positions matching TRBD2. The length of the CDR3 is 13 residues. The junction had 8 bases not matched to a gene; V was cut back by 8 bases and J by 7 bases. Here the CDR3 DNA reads TGTGCCAGCTCACTCGGGACTACGAACATTCAGTACTTC. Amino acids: CASSLGTTNIQYF.

This CDR3 reads CASSGGQAYGYTF. In nucleotides, the CDR3 is TGTGCCAGCAGCGGGGGACAAGCCTATGGCTACACCTTC. V is TRBV9 and J is TRBJ1-2, with D tentatively TRBD1 (6 bases). Trimming took off 3 bases at V and 4 bases at J, with 10 bases between the two ends. The germline CDR1 and CDR2 sequences are SGDLS and YYNGEE. The CDR3 contains 13 residues.

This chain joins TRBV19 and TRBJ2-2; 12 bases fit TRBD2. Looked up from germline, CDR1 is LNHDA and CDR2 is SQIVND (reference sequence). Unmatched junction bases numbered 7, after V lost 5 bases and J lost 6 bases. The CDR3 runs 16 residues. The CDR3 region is CASSPLAGGPPGELFF. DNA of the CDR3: TGTGCCAGTAGTCCTCTAGCGGGAGGGCCACCCGGGGAGCTGTTTTTT.